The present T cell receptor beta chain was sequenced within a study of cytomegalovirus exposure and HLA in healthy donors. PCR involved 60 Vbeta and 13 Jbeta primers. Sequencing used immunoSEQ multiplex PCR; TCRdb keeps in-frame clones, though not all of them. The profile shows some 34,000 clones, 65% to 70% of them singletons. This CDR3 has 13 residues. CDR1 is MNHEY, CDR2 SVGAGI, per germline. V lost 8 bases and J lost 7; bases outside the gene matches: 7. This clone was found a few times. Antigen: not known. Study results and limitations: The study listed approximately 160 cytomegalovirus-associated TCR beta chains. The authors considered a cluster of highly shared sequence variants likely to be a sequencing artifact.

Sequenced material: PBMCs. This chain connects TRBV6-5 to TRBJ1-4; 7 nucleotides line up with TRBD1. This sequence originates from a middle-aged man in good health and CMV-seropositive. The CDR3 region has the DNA TGTGCCAGCGGTGACAGGGAGGCTGAAAAACTGTTTTTT. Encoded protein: CASGDREAEKLFF.